The present entry profiles one TCR beta chain with its context. Its antigen remains unidentified. No much larger clone exists at a distance of one base, and base qualities are not known. These data are taken from a study of blood T cell repertoires in COVID-19 (dated by TCRdb to 2020 to 2022). Concerning the study at large: Samples covering the acute and convalescent phases of COVID-19 were provided by collaborators in the United States, Italy and Spain. The material from the prospective study consisted of cDNA or gDNA derived from T cells, B-cell-depleted T cells, or PBMCs. The dataset comprised deeply sampled blood TCRbeta repertoires from subjects exposed to, actively infected with, or recovered from COVID-19. The repertoires were made available in a free public database intended to serve as a resource for research on the immune response to SARS-CoV-2. Samples came from the ongoing ImmuneRACE study (first 160 participants) plus 1,254 subjects from 6 global collaborators. Sample metadata almost always included a de-identified subject ID, COVID-19 status, age in years and sex. Where HLA class I and class II types were available, the types were taken from metadata supplied by the sample provider, not from assay-based typing. Findings and caveats that apply to the study as a whole: How much clinical and demographic metadata was included differed by source and by participant, and the metadata was provided uncurated.

The V end gives up 3 bases and the J end 4 bases, leaving 11 bases in the junction not matched to a gene. From its cysteine to its phenylalanine, the CDR3 spans 16 amino acids. The entry retains the CDR3 DNA only, 48 bases that are in frame from base 1. Sequences MDHEN (CDR1) and SYDVKM (CDR2) are obtained from the germline V gene. The immunoSEQ Assay, a bias-controlled multiplex PCR, was used to amplify TCRbeta CDR3 regions from genomic DNA. Per the authors' processing: The number of nucleated cells in each sample was estimated by amplification of reference gene primers within the assay. Sequence reads were collapsed and filtered to measure the absolute abundance of every unique TCRbeta CDR3 rearrangement. For each sample, productive Simpson clonality was calculated as the square root of Simpson's diversity index across productive rearrangements. As stored in TCRdb, this immuneACCESS dataset retains in-frame rearrangements with V and J assigned. A fraction of the clones does not appear; measured against another copy, unresolved V genes explain less than half of the discrepancy, and the remainder lacks a known reason. D and trimming were read from the DNA, whereas the V and J calls and clone size are those reported in that table. The sample table lists about 40,000 clones, just under 85% of them with a count of one. Nearly 25% of the sample rests with the top ten.

Whole blood was collected in K2EDTA tubes by collaborating institutions according to the institutions' own protocols. Collaborator samples were shipped for TCRbeta analysis as frozen whole blood, isolated PBMCs, or DNA extracted from either sample type. The rearrangement joined TRBV28 to TRBJ2-7; TRBD1 aligns with 8 central bases. The sequencing sample was made of peripheral blood. This receptor was taken from a human donor with acute or convalescent COVID-19. The donor label of this sample is uncertain. The CDR3 protein sequence reads: CASSFRGQGWEYEQYF. The DNA sequence is given as TGTGCCAGCAGTTTTCGTGGACAGGGATGGGAGTACGAGCAGTACTTC.